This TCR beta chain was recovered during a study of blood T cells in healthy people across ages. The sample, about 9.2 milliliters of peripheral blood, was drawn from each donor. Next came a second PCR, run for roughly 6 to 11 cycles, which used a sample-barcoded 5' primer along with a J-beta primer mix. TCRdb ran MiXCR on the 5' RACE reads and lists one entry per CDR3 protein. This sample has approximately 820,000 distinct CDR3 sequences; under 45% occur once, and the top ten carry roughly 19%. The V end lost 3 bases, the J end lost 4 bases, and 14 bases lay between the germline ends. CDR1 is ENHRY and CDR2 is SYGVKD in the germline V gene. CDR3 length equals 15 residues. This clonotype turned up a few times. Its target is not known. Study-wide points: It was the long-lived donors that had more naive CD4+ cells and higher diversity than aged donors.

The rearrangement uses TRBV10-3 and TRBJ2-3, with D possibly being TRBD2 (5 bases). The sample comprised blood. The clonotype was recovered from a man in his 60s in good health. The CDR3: CAISDGPSRSDTQYF. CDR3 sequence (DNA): TGTGCCATCAGTGACGGGCCTAGCCGATCAGATACGCAGTATTTT.